This T cell receptor beta chain was recovered during a study of graft-versus-host responses after intestinal transplantation. Study-level background: Grafts were multivisceral, liver-intestinal, or isolated intestinal. After anti-thymocyte globulin induction, recipients took tacrolimus and steroids for around three years.

Clones were sequenced by immunoSEQ multiplex PCR, and TCRdb holds only the in-frame ones, with some missing. Here the sample spans 4,000 to 6,000 clones, over 60% being singletons. Study-level findings and limits: Graft-versus-host to host-versus-graft clonal ratios in allografts were high in patients with graft-donor T cell macrochimerism. An association linked early post-transplant HvG declines with peak circulating GvH clone levels.

Processing was applied to graft tissue in order to liberate intraepithelial and lamina propria lymphocytes. On this clone: Its matching antigen is unknown.

The material sequenced was ileum tissue, taken around 250 days after intestinal transplant. The source is a human patient who received an intestinal transplant, so some T cells may come from the graft donor.

CDR3 in DNA: TGTGCCAGCAGCTTAAGCTCCCAACCAGGGATTGATGGCTACACCTTC. Residues: CASSLSSQPGIDGYTF. The chain has TRBV7-3 and TRBJ1-2; maybe TRBD1 (5 bases). The CDR3 runs 16 residues. V was cut by 1 base and J by 6 bases, with 18 bases left in between. Germline CDR1 SGHTA, CDR2 FQGTGA.